This entry lists 2 T cell receptor beta chains sequenced from one sample in a study of blood T cells in healthy people across ages. Next came a second PCR, run for about 6 to 11 cycles, which used a sample-barcoded 5' primer along with a J-beta primer mix. TCRdb re-called the 5' RACE reads with MiXCR, one entry per CDR3 protein. The sample lists 780,000 or so distinct CDR3 sequences, about 56% occurring once. Sequenced material: blood. All receptors derive from a man in his forties in good health.

The rearrangement uses TRBV6-6 and TRBJ2-5; D gene unclear. The CDR3 is 13 residues long. V lost 10 bases, J lost 1 base, and 13 bases lay in between. Germline CDR1 and CDR2: MNHNY and SVGAGI (reference sequence). CDR3 region: CATERRSQETQYF. The CDR3 DNA is TGTGCCACCGAGAGACGGAGCCAAGAGACCCAGTACTTC.

About this clonotype: Its ends do not fully match the called genes, so a read error is possible. The V gene is TRBV7-9, the J gene TRBJ2-5, with 7 bases identical to TRBD1. CDR1 is SEHNR, CDR2 FQNEAQ, per germline (reference sequence). This CDR3 is 15 amino acids long. CDR3 in amino acids: CAGSSSQGRQETQYF. The DNA for the CDR3 is TGTGCCGGCAGCTCATCACAGGGGAGACAAGAGACCCAGTACTTC.